This TCR beta chain was captured by sequencing in a study of T cell responses to AZD1222 COVID-19 vaccine. On the study more broadly: Doses given second, at about 4 or about 12 weeks, were pooled.

Looked up from germline, CDR1 is SNHLY and CDR2 is FYNNEI. Trimming at V came to 7 bases and at J to 3 bases, leaving 6 bases not matched to a gene. This CDR3 is 15 amino acids long. Clones were read by immunoSEQ multiplex PCR, and TCRdb kept only the in-frame ones, dropping some. The repertoire holds roughly 130,000 clones, about 90% seen once, with around 1.7% in the top ten. General observations from the study: The donors showed a predominance of white British ancestry and of females, with possible underestimation of clonal diversity.

This clone was seen only a few times. What it binds is unknown. The J gene is TRBJ2-3, the V gene TRBV2, with 11 nucleotides matching TRBD1. This sequence was found in an adult in good health. The sample here was peripheral blood, taken on day 0 of AZD1222 vaccination. CDR3 loop: CASTLDRGRTDTQYF. CDR3 sequence (DNA): TGTGCCAGCACCCTGGACAGGGGGCGTACAGATACGCAGTATTTT.